Included here is one T cell receptor beta chain sequence, with context. RNA totalling roughly 0.45 to 1 ug underwent reverse transcription with random hexamers. TCRdb itself ran the immunoSEQ multiplex PCR reads through MiXCR, one entry per CDR3 protein. The profile shows 150,000 to 160,000 distinct CDR3 sequences, 95% to 96% of them singletons. The sample originates from a study of CD8 T cells in Susac syndrome. V shed 5 bases, J shed 0 bases, and the junction held 4 bases outside the gene matches. The CDR3 loop spans 14 amino acids. The germline CDR1 and CDR2 sequences are DFQATT and SNEGSKA (reference sequence).

The receptor was derived from a human donor with multiple sclerosis. This chain uses TRBV20-1 with TRBJ2-7; 10 bases align to TRBD2. Sequencing input: CD8+ T cells from PBMCs. The CDR3 DNA reads TGCAGTGCTGCTCTAGCGGGGGCCTCCTACGAGCAGTACTTC. Protein product: CSAALAGASYEQYF.